This T cell receptor beta chain is from a study of cytomegalovirus exposure and HLA in healthy donors. 13 Jbeta primers and 60 Vbeta primers were used for the PCR. Sequencing was performed with immunoSEQ multiplex PCR; in TCRdb, only in-frame clones are kept and a portion is missing. This table has around 86,000 clones, 7.6% appearing once. This clone has only a few counts. Germline lookup yields CDR1 SGHTA and CDR2 FQGTGA. Unmatched junction bases numbered 2, after V lost 2 bases and J lost 0 bases. The CDR3 length is 16 residues. This clonotype was obtained from a man aged 50 to 59 in good health and CMV-seronegative. The chain is built from TRBV7-3 and TRBJ2-2, with 8 bases aligning to TRBD2. The material sequenced was PBMCs. The chain's CDR3 is CASSLAGGPNTGELFF. The CDR3 coding sequence is TGTGCCAGCAGCTTAGCGGGGGGTCCGAACACCGGGGAGCTGTTTTTT.